The 27 T cell receptor beta chains given below trace back to one sample, sequenced in a study of cytomegalovirus exposure and HLA in healthy donors. Primers for the PCR totalled 60 Vbeta and 13 Jbeta. Measured with immunoSEQ multiplex PCR; TCRdb has only the in-frame clones, and not every one. This table holds 90,000 to 120,000 clones, 60% to 80% found once. Material: PBMCs. Source of these receptors: a woman aged 18-29 years in good health and CMV-seropositive.

V usage is TRBV4-1 and J usage is TRBJ2-1; D perhaps matches TRBD2 (5 bases). Trimming took 5 bases from V and 0 from J, leaving 11 bases between them. CDR1 is MGHRA, CDR2 YSYEKL, per germline. The CDR3 covers 15 residues. The CDR3 loop is CASSYPGVSYNEQFF. The CDR3 nucleotides read TGCGCCAGCAGCTACCCCGGGGTCTCCTACAATGAGCAGTTCTTC.

The chain combines TRBV4-1 with TRBJ1-5, with D perhaps TRBD1 (5 bases). The CDR3 consists of 14 residues. Trimming removed 4 bases at V and 5 bases at J, with 12 bases between. The germline V gene encodes CDR1 MGHRA and CDR2 YSYEKL. For the CDR3, the DNA is TGCGCCAGCAGCCTAGGGCGGGGGGATCAGCCCCAGCATTTT. It translates to CASSLGRGDQPQHF.

V usage is TRBV28 and J usage is TRBJ2-7, with a possible D match to TRBD1 (6 bases). Germline lookup yields CDR1 MDHEN and CDR2 SYDVKM. Trimming stripped 1 base from V and 2 bases from J, with 21 bases between. The CDR3 totals 18 residues. DNA for the CDR3: TGTGCCAGCAGTTTATTTGGAATGGAACGGACAGCACCCTACGAGCAGTACTTC. This codes for CASSLFGMERTAPYEQYF. Using reference TRBV28 and TRBJ2-7 for the parts outside the CDR3, the full variable domain is DVKVTQSSRYLVKRTGEKVFLECVQDMDHENMFWYRQDPGLGLRLIYFSYDVKMKEKGDIPEGYSVSREKKERFSLILESASTNQTSMYLCASSLFGMERTAPYEQYFGPGTRLTVT.

The genes are TRBV4-3 and TRBJ2-7; 7 nucleotides align to TRBD2. V lost 1 base, J lost 4 bases, and 1 base stayed unmatched. Germline CDR1 LGHNA, CDR2 YSLEER. The CDR3 consists of 13 residues. CDR3 in DNA: TGCGCCAGCAGCCAAGGACTAGCTTACGAGCAGTACTTC. Its protein product is CASSQGLAYEQYF.

The chain has TRBV28 and TRBJ2-4; D remains ambiguous. Deletions cut 5 bases from V and 0 bases from J, with 14 bases between. There are 16 residues in the CDR3. CDR1 MDHEN and CDR2 SYDVKM come from the germline V gene. The CDR3 DNA reads TGTGCCAGCAGTCCACGACACTTGCTAGCCAAAAACATTCAGTACTTC. Translation: CASSPRHLLAKNIQYF. The complete variable domain, with remaining parts taken from reference TRBV28 and TRBJ2-4, reads DVKVTQSSRYLVKRTGEKVFLECVQDMDHENMFWYRQDPGLGLRLIYFSYDVKMKEKGDIPEGYSVSREKKERFSLILESASTNQTSMYLCASSPRHLLAKNIQYFGAGTRLSVL.

The gene calls are TRBV30 and TRBJ2-5, with D maybe TRBD2 (6 bases). CDR1 is GTSNPN and CDR2 is SVGIG in the germline V gene (reference sequence). The length of the CDR3 is 13 residues. Deletions cut 0 bases from V and 5 bases from J, with 10 bases between. CDR3 protein: CAWSVGGTETQYF. The CDR3 nucleotides are TGTGCCTGGAGTGTGGGCGGGACGGAGACCCAGTACTTC.

The chain combines TRBV5-6 with TRBJ1-2; 8 nucleotides agree with TRBD1. Germline CDR1 SGHDT, CDR2 YYEEEE. The CDR3 sequence is 14 residues long. The trim removed 5 bases at V and 7 bases at J, leaving 10 bases unmatched. This CDR3 is CASSSTGTGSGYTF. As DNA, the CDR3 is TGTGCCAGCAGTTCGACCGGGACAGGCTCTGGCTACACCTTC.

The V gene is TRBV7-3, the J gene TRBJ2-5; D possibly corresponds to TRBD1 (6 bases). The length of the CDR3 is 15 residues. Trimming left V 4 bases short and J 4 bases short, with 16 bases between. From germline, CDR1 is SGHTA and CDR2 FQGTGA. CDR3 loop: CASSSARGPRETQYF. In DNA form, the CDR3 reads TGTGCCAGCAGCTCAGCCAGGGGCCCAAGAGAGACCCAGTACTTC. Looking up the rest from reference TRBV7-3 and TRBJ2-5 gives the full variable domain: GAGVSQTPSNKVTEKGKYVELRCDPISGHTALYWYRQSLGQGPEFLIYFQGTGAADDSGLPNDRFFAVRPEGSVSTLKIQRTERGDSAVYLCASSSARGPRETQYFGPGTRLLVL.

The V gene is TRBV6-1, the J gene TRBJ2-7; the D gene is possibly TRBD2 (6 bases). In germline, CDR1 is MNHNS, CDR2 SASEGT. This CDR3 is built from 14 residues. Trimming cost V 2 bases and J 5 bases, with 13 bases left between them. CDR3 region: CASSESAGRNEQYF. The CDR3 nucleotides are TGTGCCAGCAGTGAATCGGCAGGGAGGAACGAGCAGTACTTC.

The chain joins TRBV6-1 to TRBJ2-3, with D perhaps TRBD2 (6 bases). V was clipped by 1 base and J by 2 bases, with 13 bases between them. Germline V lookup: CDR1 MNHNS, CDR2 SASEGT. The CDR3 is 16 residues long. The CDR3 protein is CASSEVAVTITDTQYF. The CDR3 DNA is TGTGCCAGCAGTGAAGTAGCGGTAACTATCACAGATACGCAGTATTTT.

The chain links TRBV27 to TRBJ2-1, with D maybe TRBD2 (6 bases). In germline, CDR1 is MNHEY, CDR2 SMNVEV (reference sequence). Trimming removed 2 bases at V and 3 bases at J, with 11 bases between. This CDR3 is built from 15 residues. This chain's CDR3 is CASSLQSGFYNEQFF. CDR3 DNA: TGTGCCAGCAGTTTACAAAGCGGGTTCTACAATGAGCAGTTCTTC.

In this sample, this clone turned up a few times. Here the CDR3 reads CASSVMGGGGQPQHF. The CDR3 coding sequence is TGTGCCAGCAGCGTAATGGGGGGGGGTGGGCAGCCCCAGCATTTT. This rearrangement joins TRBV11-2 to TRBJ1-5; maybe TRBD1 (5 bases). V shed 5 bases and J shed 7 bases, with 18 bases lying between them. Germline V lookup: CDR1 SGHAT, CDR2 FQNNGV. CDR3 length: 15 amino acids.

The chain recombines TRBV6-1 with TRBJ1-5; a possible D gene is TRBD1 (6 bases). The V end was cut by 7 bases, the J end by 4 bases, with 14 bases between. The CDR3 runs to 14 residues. Germline V CDR1 and CDR2: MNHNS, SASEGT. The CDR3 nucleotides read TGTGCCAGCATCCAGGGGATAATAAATCAGCCCCAGCATTTT. This translates into CASIQGIINQPQHF.

This clone was recorded once. The chain couples TRBV2 to TRBJ2-7, with TRBD2 matching 12 bases. The CDR3 runs 15 residues. Germline V CDR1 and CDR2: SNHLY, FYNNEI. V trimming: 7 bases; J trimming: 5 bases; junction bases outside the gene matches: 9. The CDR3 protein is CASTSTSGSFDEQYF. CDR3 sequence (DNA): TGTGCCAGCACCTCGACTAGCGGGAGCTTCGACGAGCAGTACTTC.

The CDR3 protein is CASTSGQGYEKLFF. CDR3 nucleotides: TGTGCCAGCACCTCGGGACAGGGGTATGAAAAACTGTTTTTT. The chain combines TRBV25-1 with TRBJ1-4, with 10 bases fitting TRBD1. This CDR3 has 14 residues. V lost 7 bases, J lost 6 bases, and 5 bases stayed unmatched. CDR1 and CDR2 from the germline V gene are MGHDK and SYGVNS. The full variable domain, its missing parts supplied by reference TRBV25-1 and TRBJ1-4, is EADIYQTPRYLVIGTGKKITLECSQTMGHDKMYWYQQDPGMELHLIHYSYGVNSTEKGDLSSESTVSRIRTEHFPLTLESARPSHTSQYLCASTSGQGYEKLFFGSGTQLSVL.

V and J are TRBV27 and TRBJ1-2; 9 bases are shared with TRBD1. The CDR3 loop spans 15 amino acids. V gave up 5 bases and J gave up 5 bases; unmatched junction bases: 9. Germline CDR1 MNHEY, CDR2 SMNVEV (reference sequence). CDR3 region: CASSTLQGARYGYTF. The CDR3 DNA reads TGTGCCAGCAGTACCCTACAGGGGGCGCGGTATGGCTACACCTTC.

The chain links TRBV9 to TRBJ2-1; D unresolved. Trimming pared 3 bases from V and 5 bases from J, leaving 6 bases between. This CDR3 comprises 12 residues. The V gene's germline CDR1 is SGDLS and CDR2 YYNGEE. The CDR3 DNA reads as TGTGCCAGCAGCGGAGCAAACAATGAGCAGTTCTTC. Translation gives CASSGANNEQFF. Full variable domain (remainder filled in from reference TRBV9 and TRBJ2-1): DSGVTQTPKHLITATGQRVTLRCSPRSGDLSVYWYQQSLDQGLQFLIQYYNGEERAKGNILERFSAQQFPDLHSELNLSSLELGDSALYFCASSGANNEQFFGPGTRLTVL.

CDR3 amino acids: CASSPLRSTGEQYF. The CDR3 region has the DNA TGTGCCAGCAGCCCACTCCGGTCCACGGGCGAGCAGTACTTC. This rearrangement joins TRBV7-9 to TRBJ2-7; D unclear. Germline V gene data show CDR1 as SEHNR and CDR2 as FQNEAQ (reference sequence). The CDR3 extends over 14 amino acids. V lost 5 bases and J lost 6, with 17 bases in between.

The genes are TRBV5-1 and TRBJ2-1, with a possible D match to TRBD2 (5 bases). This CDR3 spans 15 amino acids. In germline, CDR1 is SGHRS, CDR2 YFSETQ. The ends were cut back, 9 bases at V and 4 bases at J, with 20 bases in the middle. The chain's CDR3 is CATSQGPTGYNEQFF. CDR3 sequence (DNA): TGCGCCACCTCCCAAGGGCCCACGGGATACAATGAGCAGTTCTTC.

The CDR3 DNA reads TGTGCCAGCAGTCTGGTGGTAGCGGGAGGGCTGGAGACCCAGTACTTC. This codes for CASSLVVAGGLETQYF. V is TRBV5-6 and J is TRBJ2-5, with 11 nucleotides matching TRBD2. The CDR3 is 16 residues long. CDR1 SGHDT and CDR2 YYEEEE come from the germline V gene. V shed 5 bases and J 5 bases; nucleotides not matched to a gene: 11.

The chain joins TRBV4-3 to TRBJ2-1; tentative D call: TRBD2 (5 bases). V lost 0 bases and J lost 8, with 8 bases in between. Germline V lookup: CDR1 LGHNA, CDR2 YSLEER. This CDR3 comprises 13 residues. CDR3 region: CASSQDPGYEQFF. CDR3 bases: TGCGCCAGCAGCCAAGATCCGGGGTATGAGCAGTTCTTC.

V is TRBV11-2 and J is TRBJ2-7, with a tentative D call TRBD2 (5 bases). Trimming shortened V by 1 base and J by 1 base, and 14 bases separated the two germline ends. The CDR3 is made up of 16 amino acids. Germline V gene lookup returns CDR1 SGHAT and CDR2 FQNNGV. CDR3 bases: TGTGCCAGCAGCTTAGGAGAGGGCAGCACGTCCTACGAGCAGTACTTC. Translating gives CASSLGEGSTSYEQYF.

This clone was found once. The chain has TRBV10-2 and TRBJ2-7; D may be TRBD2 (6 bases). CDR3 length: 13 residues. V was cut by 8 bases and J by 2 bases, with 13 bases left in between. Germline assignment: CDR1 WSHSY and CDR2 SAAADI. The chain's CDR3 is CASAGQPTYEQYF. CDR3 sequence (DNA): TGCGCCAGCGCGGGGCAACCCACCTACGAGCAGTACTTC.

The chain carries TRBV6-1 and TRBJ1-5; perhaps TRBD1 as D (6 bases). The ends were cut back, 6 bases at V and 1 base at J, with 10 bases in the middle. The CDR3 spans 14 residues. Germline values: CDR1 MNHNS, CDR2 SASEGT. The CDR3 DNA sequence: TGTGCCAGCAGCCAAGGACAGAGCAATCAGCCCCAGCATTTT. This encodes CASSQGQSNQPQHF.

This clone was picked up a small number of times. The chain employs TRBV18 and TRBJ1-2; the D gene is possibly TRBD1 (6 bases). Germline CDR1 and CDR2: KGHSH and LQKENI. The CDR3 is made up of 12 amino acids. V lost 6 bases and J 3 bases, leaving 8 bases between the germline ends. As DNA, the CDR3 is TGTGCCAGCTCCCGACAGGACTATGGCTACACCTTC. This gives the protein CASSRQDYGYTF. Based on the CDR3 plus reference TRBV18 and TRBJ1-2, the full variable domain is NAGVMQNPRHLVRRRGQEARLRCSPMKGHSHVYWYRQLPEEGLKFMVYLQKENIIDESGMPKERFSAEFPKEGPSILRIQQVVRGDSAAYFCASSRQDYGYTFGSGTRLTVV.

The J gene is TRBJ2-1, the V gene TRBV15, with D perhaps matching TRBD2 (5 bases). Deletions cut 8 bases from V and 0 bases from J, with 14 bases between. This CDR3 has 15 residues. Germline lookup yields CDR1 LNHNV and CDR2 YYDKDF (reference sequence). The CDR3 DNA follows: TGTGCCACCGGACTGCGAAGCGTCTCCTACAATGAGCAGTTCTTC. Encoded protein: CATGLRSVSYNEQFF.

J is TRBJ1-2 and V is TRBV29-1; the match to TRBD1 covers 8 bases. The CDR3 spans 11 residues. The germline CDR1 and CDR2 sequences are SQVTM and ANQGSEA. V trimming: 4 bases; J trimming: 6 bases; junction bases outside the gene matches: 1. CDR3 coding DNA: TGCAGCGTTGCAGGGGGCGATGGCTACACCTTC. This translates into CSVAGGDGYTF.